This T cell receptor beta chain appears in the sequencing data of a study of T cell changes during pregnancy in multiple sclerosis. The J segment lost 0 bases and the V segment lost 6 bases, leaving 12 bases of the junction unmatched. The germline gives CDR1 MDHEN, CDR2 SYDVKM. The CDR3 runs to 17 residues. Sequencing was performed with immunoSEQ multiplex PCR; in TCRdb, only in-frame clones are kept and a portion is missing. The sample comprises fewer than 50,000 clones, approximately 93% of which are singletons, and roughly 0.34% rests with the top ten. This clone was seen just once. The rearrangement joins TRBV28 to TRBJ2-7, with 9 bases identical to TRBD2. The sequenced sample was CD4+ T cells from peripheral blood mononuclear cells, obtained in the third trimester of pregnancy. The sequence was obtained from a female donor with multiple sclerosis, enrolled in a pregnancy study. The CDR3 region is CASSPRVGLAISYEQYF. The CDR3 bases are TGTGCCAGCAGCCCCCGCGTAGGACTAGCGATCTCCTACGAGCAGTACTTC.